This TCR beta chain originates from a study of T-cell memory formation after mild COVID-19. Study-level points and caveats: Whether day 37 second-wave clones are SARS-CoV-2-specific was not confirmed. Clones that contracted from day 15 to 85 had balanced CD4/CD8; later expanders were CD4+ biased.

Turning to this clonotype: Its antigen is currently unknown.

The TCR alpha and TCR beta cDNA libraries, bearing sample barcodes and UMIs, were generated by 5'RACE using constant-segment primers. TCRdb analysed the 5' RACE reads with MiXCR anew, one entry per CDR3 protein. The data show 250,000 to 350,000 distinct CDR3 sequences, approximately 15% seen once. Between the trimmed V and J ends, which lost 3 bases and 0 bases, there was a span of 13 bases. Germline V gene lookup returns CDR1 ENHRY and CDR2 SYGVKD. This CDR3 is built from 16 residues. The sequence came from a man in his late teens or twenties who had mild COVID-19 (a few samples of this study predate the infection). Cell type and time point are not known. This sequence joins TRBV10-3 and TRBJ2-3, with D maybe TRBD1 (6 bases). Sequencing was done on a sample of PBMCs or a T cell subset sorted from them (not recorded which). CDR3: CAISDRGSASTDTQYF. DNA for the CDR3: TGTGCCATCAGTGACAGGGGCAGCGCTAGCACAGATACGCAGTATTTT.